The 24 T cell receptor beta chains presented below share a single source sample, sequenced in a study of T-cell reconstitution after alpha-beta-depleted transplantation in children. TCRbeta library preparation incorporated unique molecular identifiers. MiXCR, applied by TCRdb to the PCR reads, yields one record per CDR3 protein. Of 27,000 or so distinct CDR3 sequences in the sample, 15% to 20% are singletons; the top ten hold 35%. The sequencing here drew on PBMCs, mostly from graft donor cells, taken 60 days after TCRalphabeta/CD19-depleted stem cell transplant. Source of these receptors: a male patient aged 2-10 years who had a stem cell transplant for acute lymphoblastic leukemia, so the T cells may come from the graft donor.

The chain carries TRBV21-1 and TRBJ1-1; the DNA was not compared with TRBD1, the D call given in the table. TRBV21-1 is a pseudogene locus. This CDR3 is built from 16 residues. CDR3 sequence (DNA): TGTGCCAGCAGCAAAAGGACGACAGGGGAGAACACTGAAGCTTTCTTT. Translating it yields CASSKRTTGENTEAFF.

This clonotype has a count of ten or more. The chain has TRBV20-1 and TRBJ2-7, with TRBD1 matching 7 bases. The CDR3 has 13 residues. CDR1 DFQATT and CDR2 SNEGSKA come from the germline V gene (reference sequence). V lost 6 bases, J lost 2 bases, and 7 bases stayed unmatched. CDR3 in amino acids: CSAPRTGAYEQYF. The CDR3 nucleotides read TGCAGTGCCCCTAGGACAGGCGCCTACGAGCAGTACTTC.

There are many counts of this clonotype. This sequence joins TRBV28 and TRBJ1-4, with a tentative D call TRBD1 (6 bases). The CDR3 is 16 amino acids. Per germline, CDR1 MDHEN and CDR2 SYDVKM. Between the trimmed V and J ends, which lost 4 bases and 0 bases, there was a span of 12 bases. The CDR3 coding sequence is TGTGCCAGCAGTTCCAGGGGACTGGCAACTAATGAAAAACTGTTTTTT. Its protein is CASSSRGLATNEKLFF.

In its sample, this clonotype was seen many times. The CDR3 sequence: CATRSRGNQPQHF. For the CDR3, the DNA is TGTGCCACCCGGAGCAGGGGCAATCAGCCCCAGCATTTT. The V gene is TRBV24-1, the J gene TRBJ1-5; a possible D gene is TRBD1 (5 bases). This CDR3 has 13 residues. The V and J ends lost 9 bases and 2 bases respectively, with 10 bases between them. Germline V gene data show CDR1 as KGHDR and CDR2 as SFDVKD.

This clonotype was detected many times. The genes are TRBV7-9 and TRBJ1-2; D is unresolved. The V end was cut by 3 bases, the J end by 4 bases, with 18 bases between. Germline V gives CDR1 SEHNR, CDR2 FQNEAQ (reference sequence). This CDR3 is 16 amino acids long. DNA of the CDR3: TGTGCCAGCAGCTTGGCCCGGACTAGCCAGGTCTATGGCTACACCTTC. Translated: CASSLARTSQVYGYTF.

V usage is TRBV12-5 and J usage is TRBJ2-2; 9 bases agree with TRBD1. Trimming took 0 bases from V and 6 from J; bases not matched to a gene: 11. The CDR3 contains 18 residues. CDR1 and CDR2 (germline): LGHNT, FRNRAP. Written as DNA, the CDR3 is TGTGCTAGTGGTTTGGTTGAAGGCGGACAGGGGATGCCCGGGGAGCTGTTTTTT. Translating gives CASGLVEGGQGMPGELFF.

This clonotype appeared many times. The CDR3 region has the DNA TGTGCCAGCAGCACTACAAAGTACAGGGGTACTGAAGCTTTCTTT. It is translated as CASSTTKYRGTEAFF. V usage is TRBV5-6 and J usage is TRBJ1-1; 7 nucleotides match TRBD1. The trim removed 4 bases at V and 5 bases at J, leaving 11 bases unmatched. The CDR3 has 15 amino acids. Germline V CDR1 and CDR2: SGHDT, YYEEEE.

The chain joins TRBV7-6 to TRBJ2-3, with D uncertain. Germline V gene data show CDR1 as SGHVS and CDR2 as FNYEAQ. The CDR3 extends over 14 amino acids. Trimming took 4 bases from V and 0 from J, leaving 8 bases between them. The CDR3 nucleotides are TGTGCCAGCAGCTCGATACCCAGCACAGATACGCAGTATTTT. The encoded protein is CASSSIPSTDTQYF.

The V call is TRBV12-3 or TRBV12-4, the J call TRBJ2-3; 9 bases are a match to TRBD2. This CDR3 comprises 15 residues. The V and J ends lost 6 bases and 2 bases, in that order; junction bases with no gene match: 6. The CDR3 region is CASSFSSGVTDTQYF. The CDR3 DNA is TGTGCCAGCAGCTTCTCTAGCGGGGTCACAGATACGCAGTATTTT.

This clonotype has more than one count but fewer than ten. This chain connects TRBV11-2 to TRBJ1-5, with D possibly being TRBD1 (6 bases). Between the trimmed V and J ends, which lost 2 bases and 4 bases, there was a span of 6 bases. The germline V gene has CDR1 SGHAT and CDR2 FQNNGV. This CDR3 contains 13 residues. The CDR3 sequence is CASSLQGNQPQHF. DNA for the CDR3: TGTGCCAGCAGCTTACAGGGGAATCAGCCCCAGCATTTT.

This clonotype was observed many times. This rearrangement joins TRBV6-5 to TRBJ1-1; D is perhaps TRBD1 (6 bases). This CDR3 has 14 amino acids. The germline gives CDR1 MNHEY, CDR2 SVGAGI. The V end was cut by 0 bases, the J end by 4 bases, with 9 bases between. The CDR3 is CASSYSLQGTEAFF. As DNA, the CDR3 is TGTGCCAGCAGTTACTCGTTACAGGGCACTGAAGCTTTCTTT.

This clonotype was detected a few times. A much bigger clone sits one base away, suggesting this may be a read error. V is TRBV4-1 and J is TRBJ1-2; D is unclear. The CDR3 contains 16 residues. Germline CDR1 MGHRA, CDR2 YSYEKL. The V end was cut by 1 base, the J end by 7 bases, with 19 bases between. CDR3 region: CASSQVASIGISGYTF. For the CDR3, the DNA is TGCGCCAGCAGCCAAGTGGCATCCATCGGTATCTCTGGCTACACCTTC.

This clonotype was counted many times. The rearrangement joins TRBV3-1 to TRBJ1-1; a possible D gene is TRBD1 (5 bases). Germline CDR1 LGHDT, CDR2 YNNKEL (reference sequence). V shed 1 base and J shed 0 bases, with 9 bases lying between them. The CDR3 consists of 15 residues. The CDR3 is CASSQGGGVNTEAFF. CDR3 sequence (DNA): TGTGCCAGCAGCCAAGGGGGGGGGGTGAACACTGAAGCTTTCTTT.

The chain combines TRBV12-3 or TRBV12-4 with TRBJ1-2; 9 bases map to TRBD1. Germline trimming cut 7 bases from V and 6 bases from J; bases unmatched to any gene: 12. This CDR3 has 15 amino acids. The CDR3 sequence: CASTPPGQGSHGYTF. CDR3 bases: TGTGCCAGCACTCCCCCGGGACAGGGATCTCATGGCTACACCTTC.

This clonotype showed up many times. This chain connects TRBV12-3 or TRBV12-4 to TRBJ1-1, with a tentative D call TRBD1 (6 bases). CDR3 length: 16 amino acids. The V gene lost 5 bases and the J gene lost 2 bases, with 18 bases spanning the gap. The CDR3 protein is CASSHDRGVGNTEAFF. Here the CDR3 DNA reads TGTGCCAGCAGTCATGATAGGGGGGTCGGAAACACTGAAGCTTTCTTT.

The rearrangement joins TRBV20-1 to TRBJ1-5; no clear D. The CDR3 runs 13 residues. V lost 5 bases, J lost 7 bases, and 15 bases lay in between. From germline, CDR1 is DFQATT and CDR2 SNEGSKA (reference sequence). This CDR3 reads CSAAFDLGQPQHF. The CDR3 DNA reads TGCAGTGCTGCCTTCGATCTCGGCCAGCCCCAGCATTTT.

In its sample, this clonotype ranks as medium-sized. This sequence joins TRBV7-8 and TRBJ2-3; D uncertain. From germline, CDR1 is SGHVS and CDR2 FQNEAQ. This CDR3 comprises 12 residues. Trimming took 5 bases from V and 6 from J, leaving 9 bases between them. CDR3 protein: CASSPSSDTQYF. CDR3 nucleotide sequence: TGTGCCAGCAGCCCCTCATCCGATACGCAGTATTTT. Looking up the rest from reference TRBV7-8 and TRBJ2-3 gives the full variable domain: GAGVSQSPRYKVAKRGQDVALRCDPISGHVSLFWYQQALGQGPEFLTYFQNEAQLDKSGLPSDRFFAERPEGSVSTLKIQRTQQEDSAVYLCASSPSSDTQYFGPGTRLTVL.

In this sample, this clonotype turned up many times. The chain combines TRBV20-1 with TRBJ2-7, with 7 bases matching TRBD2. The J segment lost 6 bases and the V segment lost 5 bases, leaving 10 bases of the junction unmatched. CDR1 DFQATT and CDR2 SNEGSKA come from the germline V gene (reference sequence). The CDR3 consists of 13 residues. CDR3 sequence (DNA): TGCAGTGCTTCCCACATGGGAGGGCTCGAGCAGTACTTC. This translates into CSASHMGGLEQYF.

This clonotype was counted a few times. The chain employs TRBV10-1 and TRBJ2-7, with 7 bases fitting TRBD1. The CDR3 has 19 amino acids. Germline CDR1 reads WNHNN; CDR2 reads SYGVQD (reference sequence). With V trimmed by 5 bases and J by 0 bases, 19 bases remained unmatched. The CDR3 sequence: CASSLFNCVRGQSSYEQYF. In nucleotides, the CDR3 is TGCGCCAGCAGTTTATTCAACTGCGTTAGGGGACAGAGCTCCTACGAGCAGTACTTC.

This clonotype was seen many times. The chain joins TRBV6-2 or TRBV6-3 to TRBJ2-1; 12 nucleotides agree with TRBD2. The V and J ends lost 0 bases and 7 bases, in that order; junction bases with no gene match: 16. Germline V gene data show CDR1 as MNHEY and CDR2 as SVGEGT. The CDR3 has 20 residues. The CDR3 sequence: CASSYSTSSGGAIWMNEQFF. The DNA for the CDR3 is TGTGCCAGCAGTTACTCGACATCTAGCGGGGGGGCCATCTGGATGAATGAGCAGTTCTTC.

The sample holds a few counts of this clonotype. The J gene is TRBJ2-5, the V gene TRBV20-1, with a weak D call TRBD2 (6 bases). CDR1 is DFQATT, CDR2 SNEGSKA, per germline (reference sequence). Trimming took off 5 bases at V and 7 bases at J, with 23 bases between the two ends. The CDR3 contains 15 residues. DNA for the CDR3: TGCAGTGCTCGAACTAGGGGATCATGGGAGGCGACCCAGTACTTC. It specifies CSARTRGSWEATQYF.

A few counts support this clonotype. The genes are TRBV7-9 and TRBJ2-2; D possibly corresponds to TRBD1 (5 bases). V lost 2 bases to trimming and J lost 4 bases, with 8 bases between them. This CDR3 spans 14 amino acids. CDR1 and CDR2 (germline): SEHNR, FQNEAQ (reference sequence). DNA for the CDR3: TGTGCCAGCAGCTTACGACAGACCACCGGGGAGCTGTTTTTT. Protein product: CASSLRQTTGELFF. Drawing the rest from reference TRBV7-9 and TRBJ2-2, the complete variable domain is DTGVSQNPRHKITKRGQNVTFRCDPISEHNRLYWYRQTLGQGPEFLTYFQNEAQLEKSRLLSDRFSAERPKGSFSTLEIQRTEQGDSAMYLCASSLRQTTGELFFGEGSRLTVL.

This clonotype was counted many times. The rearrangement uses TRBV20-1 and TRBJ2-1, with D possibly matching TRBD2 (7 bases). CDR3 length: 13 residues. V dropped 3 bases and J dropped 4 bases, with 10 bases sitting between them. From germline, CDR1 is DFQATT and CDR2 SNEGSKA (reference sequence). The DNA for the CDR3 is TGCAGTGCTAGGGCGGGGGCTTACAATGAGCAGTTCTTC. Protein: CSARAGAYNEQFF.

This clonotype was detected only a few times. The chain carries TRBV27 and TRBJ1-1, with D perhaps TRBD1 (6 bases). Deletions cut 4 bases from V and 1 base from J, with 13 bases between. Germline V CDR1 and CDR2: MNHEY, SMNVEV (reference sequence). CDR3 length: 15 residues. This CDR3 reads CASSSVQGQNTEAFF. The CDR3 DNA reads TGTGCCAGCAGTTCCGTACAGGGTCAGAACACTGAAGCTTTCTTT.